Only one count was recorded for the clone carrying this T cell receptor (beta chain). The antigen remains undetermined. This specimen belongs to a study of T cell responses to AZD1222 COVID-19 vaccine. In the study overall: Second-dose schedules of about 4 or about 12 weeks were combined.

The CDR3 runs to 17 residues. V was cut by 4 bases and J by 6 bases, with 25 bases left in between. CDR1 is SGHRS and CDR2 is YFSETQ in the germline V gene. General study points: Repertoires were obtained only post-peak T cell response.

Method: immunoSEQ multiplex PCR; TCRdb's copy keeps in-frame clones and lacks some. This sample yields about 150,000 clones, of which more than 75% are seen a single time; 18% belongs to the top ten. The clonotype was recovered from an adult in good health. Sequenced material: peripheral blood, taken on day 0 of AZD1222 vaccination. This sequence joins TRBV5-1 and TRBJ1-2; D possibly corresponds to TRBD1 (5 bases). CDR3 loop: CASSLRRGQTEGDGYTF. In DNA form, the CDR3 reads TGCGCCAGCAGCCTTAGGCGAGGACAAACCGAAGGGGATGGCTACACCTTC.